This T cell receptor beta chain emerged from a study of OX40 agonist ivuxolimab in advanced cancers. Study at large: Partial response was recorded in three patients: one hepatocellular carcinoma and two cutaneous melanoma cases.

With V trimmed by 3 bases and J by 7 bases, 12 bases remained unmatched. CDR3 length: 16 amino acids. CDR1 and CDR2 (germline): SGDLS, YYNGEE. Worth noting for this clone: Its matching antigen is unknown.

Clones were read by immunoSEQ multiplex PCR, and TCRdb kept only the in-frame ones, dropping some. Of 35,000 to 40,000 clones detected, 82% appear once; the ten largest clones hold 1.8%. Study results and limitations: Nonresponders included some who also had low normalized T-cell clonal expansion. Averaging showed that CD8+ T cells had more expanded clones than CD4+ did. Clonal expansion among partial responders at 0.1-3.0 mg/kg ranked near the lowest.

The chain carries TRBV9 and TRBJ1-2, with TRBD1 matching over 10 bases. The sequences come from CD4+ or CD8+ T cells sorted from blood, collected in a trial of the OX40 agonist ivuxolimab. The clonotype originates from an adult with an advanced solid tumor such as melanoma, head and neck, liver or kidney cancer. The DNA of the CDR3 is TGTGCCAGCAGCGATTCCGGGACAGGGGTACCGCGTGGCTACACCTTC. Translation gives CASSDSGTGVPRGYTF.